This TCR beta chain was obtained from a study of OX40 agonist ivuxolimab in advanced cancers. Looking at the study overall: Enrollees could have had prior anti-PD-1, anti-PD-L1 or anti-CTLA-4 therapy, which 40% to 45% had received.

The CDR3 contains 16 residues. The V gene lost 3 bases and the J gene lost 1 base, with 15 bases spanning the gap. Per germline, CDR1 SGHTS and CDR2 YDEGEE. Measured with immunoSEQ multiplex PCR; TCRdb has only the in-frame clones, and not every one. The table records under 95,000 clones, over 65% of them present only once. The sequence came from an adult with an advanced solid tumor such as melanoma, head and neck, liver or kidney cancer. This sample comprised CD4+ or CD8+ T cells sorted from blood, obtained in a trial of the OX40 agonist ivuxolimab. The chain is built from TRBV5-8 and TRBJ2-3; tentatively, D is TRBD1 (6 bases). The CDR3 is CASSYGQGPRTDTQYF. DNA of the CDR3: TGTGCCAGCAGCTATGGCCAGGGGCCCCGCACAGATACGCAGTATTTT.